This TCR beta chain was documented in a study of cytomegalovirus exposure and HLA in healthy donors (TCRdb year 2017). A note on the overall study: In an earlier analysis of some 610 of the donors, under 300 Gb of sequence data and about 110 million unique TCR beta sequences from 180 million or so T cells were reported. An early release covering about 600 HLA-typed donors comprised roughly 300 gigabases of sequencing data and roughly 85 million unique TCR sequences. The study aimed to test whether cataloging public T cell receptors could reveal signatures of past pathogen exposure. Among about 400 genotyped donors of the cohort, an average of around 240,000 unique TCR beta nucleotide sequences was sequenced per donor, of which approximately 18% were non-productive. Because of strong linkage in the cohort, roughly five DR-DQ haplotypes were treated as single units for association and clustering. The number of donors typed differed by locus, with 629-630 for A, B, C, DRB1 and DQB1, about 500 for DQA1, over 600 for DPA1, and approximately 470 for DPB1. The later analysis used no new phenotypic data to find candidate immune exposures, relying instead on TCR beta sequences and their occurrence across donors. An earlier analysis of 500 to 650 of the donors applied high-throughput TCR beta sequencing to assess whether each TCR beta V gene segment acted as functional or pseudogenic. All discovery cohort repertoires had been generated using a single sequencing platform. Besides the first cohort of hundreds of subjects, a separate validation cohort made up of 120 or so different subjects was used. Class I and class II HLA loci were covered by the typing at four-digit resolution. Of the roughly 400 genotyped donors, over 70% fell in the genetic ancestry cluster associated with self-reported Caucasian donors. Donor age, sex, ethnicity and CMV serostatus were compiled together with the repertoire data. In a later analysis, previously published TCR beta repertoires from 550 to 750 donors were re-analyzed and high-resolution HLA genotyping was added so that TCR occurrence patterns could be studied. A later genetic analysis took genome-wide SNP genotypes for 398 of the 666 donors and used that subset as a discovery cohort. The study profiled the T cell repertoires of hundreds of subjects by immunosequencing and related them to cytomegalovirus serostatus. The study combined high-throughput TCR immunosequencing, statistical association of individual TCRs with disease status, and machine learning to predict cytomegalovirus infection status. The investigation overall reported the following: While some public TCRs were present in many individuals, most TCR sequences turned up only very rarely across donors. In both the original and validation cohorts, the classifier was reported to diagnose cytomegalovirus status with high specificity and sensitivity. In a later analysis, HLA-associated TCR beta chains showed more clonal expansion and lower generation probabilities than non-associated chains that were equally common. Roughly uniform sequencing depth across donors was assumed in presence/absence analyses, although this assumption may not hold. Strong co-occurrence of HLA alleles, especially DR and DQ, made assigning TCR associations to individual alleles difficult. In a later analysis, most CMV-associated TCR beta chains were found to appear HLA-restricted, with HLA associations seemingly driven largely by CMV exposure. At a false discovery rate of 0.05, a later analysis linked roughly 17,000 TCR beta sequences to specific HLA alleles. According to a later genetic analysis, donors in an Asian-associated ancestry cluster had fewer N-insertions in productive TCRs than the roughly 670-donor mean. Because HLA typing was unavailable for some donors at each locus, only the typed subset was used in association tests. A further reported finding was that TCR beta sequences accurately predicted the HLA-A and HLA-B alleles for most subjects in the first cohort. Only TCR beta chains were sequenced in this cohort, and the absence of alpha or paired-chain data limited detectable features. V-gene and J-gene trimming of TCR beta chains was associated with a missense DCLRE1C variant in a later genetic analysis, and the association was replicated in an independent cohort. A later analysis reported that several top co-occurrence clusters appeared linked to parvovirus B19, influenza, CMV and Epstein-Barr virus. Over 15 rarely observed V segments, including chromosome 9 orphons, were excluded from the earlier analysis of several hundred of the donors because counts were too low. For the cohort, immune exposure information was limited to CMV serostatus. The study listed approximately 160 TCR beta chains as associated with cytomegalovirus. In vitro tests confirmed that three of the cytomegalovirus-associated TCR beta chains recognize cytomegalovirus antigens. Correlated functional status among segregating V segments might be attributable to linkage disequilibrium, but an unknown experimental factor could not be ruled out. According to the authors, the approach could potentially be generalized to other disease states and immunological phenotypes. The 87-base-pair reads could not distinguish some IMGT-functional V segments, including TRBV6-2 and TRBV6-3, so those segments were excluded. In a later analysis, TCR association rates were found to vary across HLA loci, with the most associated TCRs seen for DRB1 alleles and the fewest for HLA-C alleles. A cluster of highly shared sequence variants was judged likely to represent a technical artifact of the sequencing pipeline. Broadly in line with IMGT annotations, most TCR beta V segments showed up in productive rearrangements about 90% or about 30% of the time in an earlier analysis of a few hundred of the donors.

The CDR3 contains 14 residues, cysteine and phenylalanine counted. The only DNA kept is the CDR3, 42 bases in frame from the first base. V and J lose 0 bases and 5 bases, and a span of 7 bases separates them. From a lookup of the germline V gene, CDR1 and CDR2 are KGHSH and LQKENI. Library construction relied on the immunoSEQ multiplex PCR assay. A mixture of 60 forward primers for TCR Vbeta segments and 13 reverse primers for TCR Jbeta segments was used in the multiplex PCR. The CDR3 region of rearranged TCR beta genes was amplified from genomic DNA with a multiplex PCR assay. The amplified TCR beta libraries were sequenced on the Illumina HiSeq System as 87-base-pair reads. The published analysis was carried out like this. Across the 700 or so repertoires, a later analysis counted 75 million to 90 million unique TCR beta chains, roughly 11 million of which were shared by at least two donors. Raw reads were error-corrected and collapsed into unique sequences with a nearest-neighbor algorithm that merged closely related sequences to remove PCR and sequencing errors. Alignment of CDR3 sequences to IMGT reference sequences was used to assign V, D and J gene segments. For a sequence to be retained, a match of at least six nucleotides to both a V gene segment and a J gene segment was required. A rearrangement counted as productive if the CDR3 had no stop codons and remained in frame with V and J, and every other rearrangement counted as non-productive. CDR3 was defined by IMGT convention, running from the second conserved V-encoded cysteine to the conserved J-encoded phenylalanine. The earlier analysis of about 640 of the donors excluded any sequence lacking an unambiguous match to a single V gene segment. An earlier analysis of fewer than 650 of the donors classified V segments as functional when productive rearrangements were above 56.7% and as segregating when the standard deviation between donors was above 5%. A statistical classification framework was built to diagnose cytomegalovirus status from the catalog of TCR beta chain sequences. In a later analysis, V and J genes were assigned by comparing TCR nucleotide sequences against IMGT/GENE-DB human TR gene sequences. Using the TCRdist pipeline, a later analysis assigned CDR3 sequences along with most-parsimonious VDJ recombination scenarios. In a later analysis, each TCR beta chain was defined by its CDR3 amino acid sequence together with its V-gene family, and reads without a unique V-gene family were excluded. As a way to deal with suspected cross-contamination and a sequencing artifact, a later analysis dropped 450 to 600 nucleotide sequences that were highly shared and had low generation probability. For each public chain, a later analysis derived a clonal expansion index from normalized ranks of inferred template counts within each repertoire. In a later analysis, generation probabilities were computed with a VDJ recombination model fitted to out-of-frame rearrangements, and the resulting probabilities were checked against IGoR. A later analysis scored TCR-TCR, TCR-HLA and TCR-CMV co-occurrence with hypergeometric tests, applying a repertoire-size bias correction to TCR pairs. In a later analysis, false discovery rates were estimated by permuting HLA or CMV assignments 20 times. A later analysis grouped co-occurring TCRs with DBSCAN, adding TCRdist sequence similarity when clustering within HLA-allele-positive subsets. Co-occurrence clustering excluded repertoires with fewer than 30,000 or more than 120,000 public chains, plus five with anomalous nucleotide sharing. TCRdb's version of the immuneACCESS table is confined to in-frame rearrangements and falls short of the full clone set. An unresolved V gene accounts for under half of the shortfall where checked; the remainder is of unknown origin. V and J calls and clone size are those listed in that table; D and trimming were worked out from the DNA. Recorded for this sample are around 96,000 clones; around 64% of them occurred a single time. The ten largest clones take up approximately 3% of the sample.

Concerning this clone: The clone's antigen remains unknown. Base quality data are lacking; no much larger clone is found one base away.

The cohort was made up of 500 to 800 healthy bone marrow donors. All cohort members were sampled while nominally healthy, although unrecorded immune exposures were likely present. The donor tested CMV seronegative and was one of the 352 seronegative cohort members. Each donor provided a peripheral blood sample, and peripheral blood mononuclear cells were used for TCR beta sequencing. The Qiagen DNeasy Blood Extraction Kit was used to extract genomic DNA from the blood cell samples. This TCR was sampled from a man between 60 and 75 years old in good health and CMV-seronegative. Specimen: PBMCs. Recombination linked TRBV18 to TRBJ1-4, and TRBD1 may be the D gene, going by 5 matching bases. The DNA sequence is TGTGCCAGCTCACCACCGGGGCGAAATGAAAAACTGTTTTTT. It encodes CASSPPGRNEKLFF.